This T cell receptor (beta chain) is drawn from a study of blood T cell repertoires in COVID-19. Overall study: Sites across the United States, Italy and Spain contributed samples from acute and convalescent COVID-19. T cells, B-cell-depleted T cells, or PBMCs supplied cDNA or gDNA.

As originally analysed: How many nucleated cells were present was estimated from reference gene primer amplification. Repertoires were generated with immunoSEQ multiplex PCR, while TCRdb's copy carries only in-frame clones and drops some. V and J calls and clone size follow that table, whereas D and trimming were derived from the DNA. The sample holds around 140,000 clones, around nine tenths seen once. The CDR3 is 17 amino acids. This sequence originates from a man aged 60 to 69 with active or convalescent COVID-19. The chain combines TRBV12-2 with TRBJ2-2; the D call TRBD2 from the table was never checked on the DNA. TRBV12-2 is annotated as a pseudogene. Sequencing was done on a sample of peripheral blood. CDR3 residues: CASRLGPGRDNTGELFF. The CDR3 coding sequence is TGTGCAAGTCGCTTAGGGCCCGGGAGAGATAACACCGGGGAGCTGTTTTTT.